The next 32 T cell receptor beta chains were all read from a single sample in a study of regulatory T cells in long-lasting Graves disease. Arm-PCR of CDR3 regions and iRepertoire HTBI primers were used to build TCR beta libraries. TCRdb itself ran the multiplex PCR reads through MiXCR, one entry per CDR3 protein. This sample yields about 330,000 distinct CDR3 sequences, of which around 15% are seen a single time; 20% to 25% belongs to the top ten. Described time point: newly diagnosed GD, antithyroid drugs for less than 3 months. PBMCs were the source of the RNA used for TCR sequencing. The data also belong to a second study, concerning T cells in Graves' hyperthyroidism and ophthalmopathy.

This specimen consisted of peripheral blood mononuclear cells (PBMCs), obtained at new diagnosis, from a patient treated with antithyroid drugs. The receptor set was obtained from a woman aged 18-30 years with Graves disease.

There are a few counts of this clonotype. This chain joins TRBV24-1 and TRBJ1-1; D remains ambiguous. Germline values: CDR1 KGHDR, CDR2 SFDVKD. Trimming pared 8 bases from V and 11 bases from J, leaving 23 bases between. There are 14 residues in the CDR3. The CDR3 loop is CATKLPHGLSRAFF. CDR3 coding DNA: TGTGCCACCAAGCTCCCCCATGGGCTTTCTCGGGCTTTCTTT.

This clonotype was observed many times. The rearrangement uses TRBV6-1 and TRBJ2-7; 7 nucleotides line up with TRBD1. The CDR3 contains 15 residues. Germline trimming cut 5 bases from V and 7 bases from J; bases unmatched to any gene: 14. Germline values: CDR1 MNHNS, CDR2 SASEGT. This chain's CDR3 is CASSPPTGLLAEQYF. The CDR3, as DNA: TGTGCCAGCAGTCCTCCGACAGGGTTGTTGGCGGAGCAGTACTTC.

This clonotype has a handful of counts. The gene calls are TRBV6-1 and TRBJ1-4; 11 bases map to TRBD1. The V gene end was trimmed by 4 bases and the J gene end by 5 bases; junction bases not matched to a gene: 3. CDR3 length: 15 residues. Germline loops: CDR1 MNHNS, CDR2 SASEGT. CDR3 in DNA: TGTGCCAGCAGTGCTGGGACAGGGGGGAATGAAAAACTGTTTTTT. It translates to CASSAGTGGNEKLFF.

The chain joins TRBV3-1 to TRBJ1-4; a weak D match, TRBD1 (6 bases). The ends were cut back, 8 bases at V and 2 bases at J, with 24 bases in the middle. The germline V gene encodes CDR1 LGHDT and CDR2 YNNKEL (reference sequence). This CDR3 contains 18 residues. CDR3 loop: CASGRTGWGSSTNEKLFF. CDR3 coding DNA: TGTGCCAGCGGCCGAACAGGGTGGGGTAGTTCTACTAATGAAAAACTGTTTTTT.

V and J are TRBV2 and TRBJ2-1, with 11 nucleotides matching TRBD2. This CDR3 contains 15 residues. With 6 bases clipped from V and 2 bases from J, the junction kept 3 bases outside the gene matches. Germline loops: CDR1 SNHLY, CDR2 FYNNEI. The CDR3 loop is CASRVAGGPYNEQFF. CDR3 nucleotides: TGTGCCAGCAGAGTAGCGGGGGGGCCCTACAATGAGCAGTTCTTC.

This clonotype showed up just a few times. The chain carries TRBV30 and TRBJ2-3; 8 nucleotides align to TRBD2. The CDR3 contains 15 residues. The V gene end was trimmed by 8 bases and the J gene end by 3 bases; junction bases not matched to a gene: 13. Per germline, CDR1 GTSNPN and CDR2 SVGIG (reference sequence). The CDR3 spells CASSPEGLGTDTQYF. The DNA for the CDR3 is TGTGCCAGCAGCCCTGAGGGACTAGGAACAGATACGCAGTATTTT.

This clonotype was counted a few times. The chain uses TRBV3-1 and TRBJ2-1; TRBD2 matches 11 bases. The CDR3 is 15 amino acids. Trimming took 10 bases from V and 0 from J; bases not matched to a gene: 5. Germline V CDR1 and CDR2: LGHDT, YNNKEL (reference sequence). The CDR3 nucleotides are TGTGCCACCGGGACTAGCGGACTCTCCTACAATGAGCAGTTCTTC. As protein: CATGTSGLSYNEQFF.

CDR3 sequence reads: CAIVQGAGTEAFF. The CDR3 DNA reads TGTGCCATCGTACAGGGGGCGGGCACTGAAGCTTTCTTT. The chain links TRBV10-3 to TRBJ1-1; 9 bases fit TRBD1. J was trimmed by 4 bases and V by 8 bases; bases with no gene match: 5. Germline-derived CDR1 and CDR2 are ENHRY and SYGVKD. The CDR3 totals 13 residues.

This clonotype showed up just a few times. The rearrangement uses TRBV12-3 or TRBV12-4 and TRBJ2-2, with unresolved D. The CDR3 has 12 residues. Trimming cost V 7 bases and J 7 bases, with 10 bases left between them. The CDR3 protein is CASNQVGGELFF. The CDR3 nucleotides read TGTGCCAGCAACCAGGTTGGCGGGGAGCTGTTTTTT.

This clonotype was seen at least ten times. Written as DNA, the CDR3 is TGTGCCACCGGAATGGGACTAGGGCTTTGGGGTACCTCCTACGAGCAGTACTTC. Protein: CATGMGLGLWGTSYEQYF. The chain combines TRBV6-1 with TRBJ2-7; 8 bases match TRBD2. This CDR3 contains 18 residues. The J segment lost 0 bases and the V segment lost 10 bases, leaving 20 bases of the junction unmatched. Germline lookup yields CDR1 MNHNS and CDR2 SASEGT.

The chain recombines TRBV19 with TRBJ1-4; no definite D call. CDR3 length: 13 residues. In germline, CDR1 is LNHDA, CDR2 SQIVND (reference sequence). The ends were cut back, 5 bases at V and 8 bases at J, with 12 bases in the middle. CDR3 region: CASSPAAGEKLFF. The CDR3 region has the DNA TGTGCCAGTAGTCCTGCGGCGGGGGAAAAACTGTTTTTT.

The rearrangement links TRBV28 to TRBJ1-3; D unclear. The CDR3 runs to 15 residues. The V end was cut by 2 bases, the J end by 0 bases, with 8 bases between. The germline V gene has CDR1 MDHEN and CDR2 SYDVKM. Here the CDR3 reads CASSLLSNSGNTIYF. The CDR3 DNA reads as TGTGCCAGCAGTTTACTGTCAAACTCTGGAAACACCATATATTTT. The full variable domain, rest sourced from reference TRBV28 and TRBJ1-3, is DVKVTQSSRYLVKRTGEKVFLECVQDMDHENMFWYRQDPGLGLRLIYFSYDVKMKEKGDIPEGYSVSREKKERFSLILESASTNQTSMYLCASSLLSNSGNTIYFGEGSWLTVV.

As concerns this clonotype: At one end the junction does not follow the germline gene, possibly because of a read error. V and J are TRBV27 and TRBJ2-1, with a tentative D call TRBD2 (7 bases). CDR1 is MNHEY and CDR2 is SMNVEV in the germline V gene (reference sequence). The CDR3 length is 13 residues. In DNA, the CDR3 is TGTGCCAGCAGTTTAGGGGGGGCTAATGGGCAGTTCTTC. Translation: CASSLGGANGQFF.

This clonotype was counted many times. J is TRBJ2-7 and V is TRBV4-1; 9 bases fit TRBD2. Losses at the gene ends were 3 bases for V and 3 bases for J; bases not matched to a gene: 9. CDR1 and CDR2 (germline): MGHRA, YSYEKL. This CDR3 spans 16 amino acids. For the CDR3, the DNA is TGCGCCAGCAGCCACGTCTCCCCGCGGGGGGGCTACGAGCAGTACTTC. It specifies CASSHVSPRGGYEQYF.

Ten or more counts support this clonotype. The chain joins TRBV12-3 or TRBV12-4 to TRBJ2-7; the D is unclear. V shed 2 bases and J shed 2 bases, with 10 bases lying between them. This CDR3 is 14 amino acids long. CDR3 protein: CASSLRLTAYEQYF. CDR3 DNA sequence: TGTGCCAGCAGTTTAAGGCTGACCGCCTACGAGCAGTACTTC.

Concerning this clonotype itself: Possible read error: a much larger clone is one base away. The CDR3 spells CASSPATTYNEQFF. As DNA, the CDR3 is TGTGCCAGCAGCCCGGCTACCACCTACAATGAGCAGTTCTTC. V usage is TRBV3-1 and J usage is TRBJ2-1; the D is unclear. CDR3 length: 14 residues. Looked up from germline, CDR1 is LGHDT and CDR2 is YNNKEL (reference sequence). Trimming pared 4 bases from V and 2 bases from J, leaving 9 bases between.

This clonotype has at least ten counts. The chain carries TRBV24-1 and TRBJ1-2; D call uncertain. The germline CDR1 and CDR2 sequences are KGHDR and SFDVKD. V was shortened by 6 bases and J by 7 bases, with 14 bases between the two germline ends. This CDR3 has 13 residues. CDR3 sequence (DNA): TGTGCCACCAGTAATTGGGAGGTTGGTGGCTACACCTTC. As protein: CATSNWEVGGYTF.

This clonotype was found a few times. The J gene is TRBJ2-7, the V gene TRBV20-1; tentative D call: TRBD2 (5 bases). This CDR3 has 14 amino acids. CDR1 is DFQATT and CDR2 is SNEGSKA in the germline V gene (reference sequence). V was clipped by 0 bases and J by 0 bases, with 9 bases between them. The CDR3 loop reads CSARDQTSSYEQYF. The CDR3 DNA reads TGCAGTGCTAGAGACCAAACTAGCTCCTACGAGCAGTACTTC.

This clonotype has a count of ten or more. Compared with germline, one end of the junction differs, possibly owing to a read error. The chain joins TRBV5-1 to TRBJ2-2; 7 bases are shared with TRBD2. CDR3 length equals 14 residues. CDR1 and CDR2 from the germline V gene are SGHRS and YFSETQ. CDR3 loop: CASSLAGDTGELFF. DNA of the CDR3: TGTGCCAGCAGCTTGGCGGGGGACACCGGGGAGCTGTTTTTT.

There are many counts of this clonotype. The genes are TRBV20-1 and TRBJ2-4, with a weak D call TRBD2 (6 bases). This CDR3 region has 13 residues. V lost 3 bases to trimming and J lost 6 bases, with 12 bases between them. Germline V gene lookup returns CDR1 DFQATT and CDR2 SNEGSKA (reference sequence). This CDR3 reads CSARPAGGNIQYF. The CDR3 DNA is TGCAGTGCTAGGCCGGCCGGGGGAAACATTCAGTACTTC.

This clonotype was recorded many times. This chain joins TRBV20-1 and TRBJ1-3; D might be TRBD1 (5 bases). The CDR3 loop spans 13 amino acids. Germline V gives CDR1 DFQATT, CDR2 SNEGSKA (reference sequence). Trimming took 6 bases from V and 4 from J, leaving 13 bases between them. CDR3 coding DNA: TGCAGTGCCAGGGTGGACGTAGGAAACACCATATATTTT. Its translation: CSARVDVGNTIYF.

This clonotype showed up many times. The CDR3 nucleotides are TGTGCCAGCAGCTGGGGACAGGGGAACACCGGGGAGCTGTTTTTT. The encoded protein is CASSWGQGNTGELFF. This rearrangement joins TRBV7-9 to TRBJ2-2; 9 bases agree with TRBD1. The junction had 1 base not matched to a gene; V was cut back by 4 bases and J by 1 base. The CDR3 is 15 residues long. The germline gives CDR1 SEHNR, CDR2 FQNEAQ (reference sequence).

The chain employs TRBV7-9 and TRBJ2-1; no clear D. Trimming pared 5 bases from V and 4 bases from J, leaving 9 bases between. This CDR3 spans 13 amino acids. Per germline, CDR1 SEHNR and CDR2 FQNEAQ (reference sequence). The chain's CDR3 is CASSPMSYNEQFF. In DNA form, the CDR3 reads TGTGCCAGCAGCCCGATGTCATACAATGAGCAGTTCTTC.

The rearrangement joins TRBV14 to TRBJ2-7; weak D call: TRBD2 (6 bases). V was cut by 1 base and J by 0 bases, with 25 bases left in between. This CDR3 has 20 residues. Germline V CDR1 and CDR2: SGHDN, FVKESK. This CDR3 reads CASSQGRFVEGSRSSYEQYF. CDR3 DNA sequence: TGTGCCAGCAGCCAAGGACGGTTCGTGGAGGGTTCGAGGAGCTCCTACGAGCAGTACTTC. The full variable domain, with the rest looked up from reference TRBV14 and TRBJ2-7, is EAGVTQFPSHSVIEKGQTVTLRCDPISGHDNLYWYRRVMGKEIKFLLHFVKESKQDESGMPNNRFLAERTGGTYSTLKVQPAELEDSGVYFCASSQGRFVEGSRSSYEQYFGPGTRLTVT.

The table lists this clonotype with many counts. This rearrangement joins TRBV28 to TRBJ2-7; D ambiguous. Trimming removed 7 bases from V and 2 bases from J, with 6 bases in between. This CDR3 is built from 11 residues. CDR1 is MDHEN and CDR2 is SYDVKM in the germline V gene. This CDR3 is CASTLAYEQYF. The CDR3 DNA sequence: TGTGCCAGCACCCTGGCCTACGAGCAGTACTTC.

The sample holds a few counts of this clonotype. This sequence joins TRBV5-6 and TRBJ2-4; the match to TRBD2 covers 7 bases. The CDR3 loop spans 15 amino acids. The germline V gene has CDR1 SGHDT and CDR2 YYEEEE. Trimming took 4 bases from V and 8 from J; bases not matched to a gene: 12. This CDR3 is CASSRVGEGLDIQYF. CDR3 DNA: TGTGCCAGCAGCCGCGTGGGGGAGGGTTTGGACATTCAGTACTTC.

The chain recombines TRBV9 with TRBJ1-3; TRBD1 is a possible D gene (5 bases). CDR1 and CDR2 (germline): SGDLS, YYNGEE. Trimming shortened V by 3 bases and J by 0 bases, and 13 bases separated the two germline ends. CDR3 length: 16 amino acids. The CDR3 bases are TGTGCCAGCAGCGGGGCAGGGAGTGACTCTGGAAACACCATATATTTT. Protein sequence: CASSGAGSDSGNTIYF.

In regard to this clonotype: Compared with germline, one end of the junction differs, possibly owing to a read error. The CDR3 region has the DNA TGTGCCAGCAGCGGACTCCAGACAGGGGGTTTCTTCTATGGCTACACCTTC. Translation: CASSGLQTGGFFYGYTF. V is TRBV5-1 and J is TRBJ1-2, with 9 bases lining up with TRBD1. The germline V gene encodes CDR1 SGHRS and CDR2 YFSETQ. The CDR3 totals 17 residues.

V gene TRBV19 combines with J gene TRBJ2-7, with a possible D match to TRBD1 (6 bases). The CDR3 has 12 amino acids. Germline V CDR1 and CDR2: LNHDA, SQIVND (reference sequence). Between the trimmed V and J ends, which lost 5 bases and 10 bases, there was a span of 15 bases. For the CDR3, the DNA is TGTGCCAGTAGTCCACCCACCGGGACACAGTACTTC. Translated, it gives CASSPPTGTQYF. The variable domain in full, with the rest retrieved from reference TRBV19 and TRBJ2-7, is DGGITQSPKYLFRKEGQNVTLSCEQNLNHDAMYWYRQDPGQGLRLIYYSQIVNDFQKGDIAEGYSVSREKKESFPLTVTSAQKNPTAFYLCASSPPTGTQYFGPGTRLTVT.

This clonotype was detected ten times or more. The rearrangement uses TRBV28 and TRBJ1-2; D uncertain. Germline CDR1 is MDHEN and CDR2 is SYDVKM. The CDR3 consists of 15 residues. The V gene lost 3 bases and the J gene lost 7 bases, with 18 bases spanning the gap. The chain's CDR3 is CASSLAAGIGGGYTF. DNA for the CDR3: TGTGCCAGCAGTTTGGCGGCGGGCATAGGTGGTGGCTACACCTTC.

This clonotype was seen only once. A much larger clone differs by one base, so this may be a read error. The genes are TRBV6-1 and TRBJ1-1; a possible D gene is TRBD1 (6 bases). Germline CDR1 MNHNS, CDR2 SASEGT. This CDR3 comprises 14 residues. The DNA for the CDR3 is TGTGCCAGCAGCCACCGAGACAGGAACACTGAAGCTTTATTT. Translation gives CASSHRDRNTEALF.

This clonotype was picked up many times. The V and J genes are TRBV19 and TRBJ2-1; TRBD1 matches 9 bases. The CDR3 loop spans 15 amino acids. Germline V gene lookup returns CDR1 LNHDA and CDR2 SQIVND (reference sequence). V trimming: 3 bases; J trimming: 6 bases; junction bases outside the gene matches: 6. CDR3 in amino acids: CASSIRDRGVNEQFF. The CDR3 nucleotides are TGTGCCAGTAGTATTCGCGACAGGGGGGTCAATGAGCAGTTCTTC.